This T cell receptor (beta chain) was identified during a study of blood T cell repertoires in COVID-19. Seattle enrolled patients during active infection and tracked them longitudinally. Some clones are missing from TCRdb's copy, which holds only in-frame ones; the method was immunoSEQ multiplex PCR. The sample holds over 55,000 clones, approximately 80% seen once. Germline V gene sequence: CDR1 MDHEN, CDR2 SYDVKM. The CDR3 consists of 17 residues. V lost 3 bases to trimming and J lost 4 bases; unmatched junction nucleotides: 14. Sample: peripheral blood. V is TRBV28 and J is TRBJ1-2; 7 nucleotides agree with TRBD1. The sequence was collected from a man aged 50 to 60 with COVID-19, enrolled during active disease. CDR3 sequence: CASSFLTLMGQSYGYTF. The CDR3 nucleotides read TGTGCCAGCAGTTTCCTTACTTTAATGGGACAGTCCTATGGCTACACCTTC.